A single sample is the source of the 30 T cell receptor beta chains below, sequenced in a study of siplizumab effects on memory and regulatory T cells. TCRdb's table, derived via immunoSEQ multiplex PCR, lists solely in-frame clones and lacks some. Of about 100,000 clones listed, about 94% are singletons. The sequenced material came from non-Treg CD4+ T cells sorted from blood. Receptors were obtained from a human donor in good health.

The CDR3 DNA sequence: TGTGCCAGCAGCTTATCCGGACTAGCGGGAGGGCCTTTGACCGGGGAGCTGTTTTTT. Its translation: CASSLSGLAGGPLTGELFF. This rearrangement joins TRBV7-9 to TRBJ2-2; TRBD2 matches at 15 bases. The CDR3 has 19 amino acids. Germline V gene data show CDR1 as SEHNR and CDR2 as FQNEAQ (reference sequence). After removal of 2 bases from V and 5 bases from J, the junction contained 9 bases not matched to a gene. Variable domain in full (rest from reference TRBV7-9 and TRBJ2-2): DTGVSQNPRHKITKRGQNVTFRCDPISEHNRLYWYRQTLGQGPEFLTYFQNEAQLEKSRLLSDRFSAERPKGSFSTLEIQRTEQGDSAMYLCASSLSGLAGGPLTGELFFGEGSRLTVL.

Here the CDR3 DNA reads TGTGCCACCAGCAGAGATGGGCAGTCCCAGCAGTACTTC. The encoded protein is CATSRDGQSQQYF. V gene TRBV15 combines with J gene TRBJ2-7; D remains ambiguous. Between the trimmed V and J ends, which lost 0 bases and 8 bases, there was a span of 11 bases. In germline, CDR1 is LNHNV, CDR2 YYDKDF (reference sequence). The CDR3 length is 13 residues.

The chain links TRBV27 to TRBJ2-2; D is possibly TRBD2 (6 bases). Per the germline V gene, CDR1 is MNHEY and CDR2 is SMNVEV (reference sequence). V was cut by 4 bases and J by 6 bases, with 9 bases left in between. CDR3 length: 13 amino acids. The CDR3 sequence is CASSWRGSGELFF. Written as DNA, the CDR3 is TGTGCCAGCAGTTGGAGGGGTTCCGGGGAGCTGTTTTTT.

The V gene is TRBV14, the J gene TRBJ2-4; D gene ambiguous. Looked up from germline, CDR1 is SGHDN and CDR2 is FVKESK. Trimming pared 1 base from V and 0 bases from J, leaving 16 bases between. The CDR3 consists of 18 residues. Written as DNA, the CDR3 is TGTGCCAGCAGCCAAGTGTTGGAAAACTGGCTAGCCAAAAACATTCAGTACTTC. Translated, it gives CASSQVLENWLAKNIQYF.

The CDR3 coding sequence is TGTGCCAGTAGTCCCCGGGACAGGGACAATCAGCCCCAGCATTTT. Protein: CASSPRDRDNQPQHF. The chain links TRBV19 to TRBJ1-5, with 9 bases fitting TRBD1. This CDR3 is built from 15 residues. V gave up 5 bases and J gave up 3 bases; unmatched junction bases: 5. Germline V gene sequence: CDR1 LNHDA, CDR2 SQIVND (reference sequence).

The genes are TRBV2 and TRBJ2-1, with TRBD1 as a possible D gene (6 bases). Germline V lookup: CDR1 SNHLY, CDR2 FYNNEI. The CDR3 contains 15 residues. The germline V and J ends were trimmed by 1 base and 4 bases, with 11 bases remaining between them. In nucleotides, the CDR3 is TGTGCCAGCAGTGAAGTGGGGGCAGGGTACAATGAGCAGTTCTTC. Translating it yields CASSEVGAGYNEQFF.

The chain carries TRBV7-6 and TRBJ2-7, with TRBD1 as a possible D gene (5 bases). The CDR3 is 13 residues long. CDR1 is SGHVS, CDR2 FNYEAQ, per germline. V was cut by 6 bases and J by 3 bases, with 12 bases left in between. The chain's CDR3 is CASSHPQGYEQYF. CDR3 bases: TGTGCCAGCAGTCATCCCCAGGGCTACGAGCAGTACTTC.

The chain recombines TRBV6-6 with TRBJ2-1; 9 bases fit TRBD1. Germline values: CDR1 MNHNY, CDR2 SVGAGI (reference sequence). Losses at the gene ends were 0 bases for V and 6 bases for J; bases not matched to a gene: 3. The CDR3 sequence is 15 residues long. The CDR3: CASSYSPGQGNEQFF. The CDR3 DNA reads as TGTGCCAGCAGTTACTCCCCGGGACAGGGCAATGAGCAGTTCTTC.

V and J are TRBV10-3 and TRBJ2-2; 7 nucleotides align to TRBD1. The V segment lost 4 bases and the J segment 4 bases; nucleotides outside the gene matches: 6. The CDR3 extends over 15 amino acids. Germline CDR1 is ENHRY and CDR2 is SYGVKD. CDR3 protein: CAISADRAPTGELFF. The DNA of the CDR3 is TGTGCCATCAGTGCTGACAGGGCACCCACCGGGGAGCTGTTTTTT.

This rearrangement joins TRBV5-4 to TRBJ1-2; D uncertain. The CDR3 runs 15 residues. V shed 4 bases and J shed 3 bases, with 16 bases lying between them. Germline lookup yields CDR1 SGHNT and CDR2 YYREEE (reference sequence). CDR3 loop: CASSPGRTDYYGYTF. CDR3 nucleotides: TGTGCCAGCAGCCCCGGACGGACGGACTACTATGGCTACACCTTC.

This chain uses TRBV7-3 with TRBJ2-1; D not certain. V was pared by 2 bases and J by 0 bases, with 8 bases between. The CDR3 length is 15 residues. Germline CDR1 is SGHTA and CDR2 is FQGTGA. In DNA, the CDR3 is TGTGCCAGCAGCTTAGCGCTAAGCTCCTACAATGAGCAGTTCTTC. Amino acid sequence: CASSLALSSYNEQFF.

The V call is TRBV28, the J call TRBJ1-4; D call uncertain. From germline, CDR1 is MDHEN and CDR2 SYDVKM. The CDR3 covers 14 residues. Trimming took 8 bases from V and 1 from J, leaving 11 bases between them. CDR3 protein: CASGATITNEKLFF. The CDR3 DNA is TGTGCCAGCGGCGCAACGATAACTAATGAAAAACTGTTTTTT.

The chain links TRBV4-1 to TRBJ2-5; TRBD1 or TRBD2 may be the D gene (5 bases each). Germline assignment: CDR1 MGHRA and CDR2 YSYEKL. Between the trimmed V and J ends, which lost 2 bases and 3 bases, there was a span of 13 bases. This CDR3 is built from 15 residues. The CDR3 region has the DNA TGCGCCAGCAGCCAAAATGTGGGGGAAAAAGAGACCCAGTACTTC. It specifies CASSQNVGEKETQYF.

This clone appeared a single time. The V gene is TRBV5-4, the J gene TRBJ2-3, with 11 bases that match TRBD2. J gave up 3 bases and V 0 bases, and 3 bases lay outside the gene matches. This CDR3 has 16 amino acids. Germline CDR1 and CDR2: SGHNT and YYREEE (reference sequence). This CDR3 is CASSLGGTSGTDTQYF. DNA for the CDR3: TGTGCCAGCAGCTTGGGGGGGACTAGCGGTACAGATACGCAGTATTTT.

V and J are TRBV7-9 and TRBJ1-2, with TRBD1 matching over 7 bases. The CDR3 runs to 16 residues. Germline CDR1 SEHNR, CDR2 FQNEAQ (reference sequence). The trim removed 6 bases at V and 0 bases at J, leaving 10 bases unmatched. In DNA, the CDR3 is TGTGCCAGCAGACGACAGGGTAGTGGTTCTAACTATGGCTACACCTTC. The encoded protein is CASRRQGSGSNYGYTF.

The J gene is TRBJ1-1, the V gene TRBV6-5; D is undetermined. From germline, CDR1 is MNHEY and CDR2 SVGAGI. With 2 bases removed from V and 5 bases from J, the gap between germline ends came to 6 bases. CDR3 length equals 12 residues. The CDR3 spells CASSYRATEAFF. The CDR3 coding sequence is TGTGCCAGCAGTTACCGCGCTACTGAAGCTTTCTTT.

This rearrangement joins TRBV9 to TRBJ2-3, with a weak D call TRBD1 (6 bases). Germline CDR1 SGDLS, CDR2 YYNGEE. V lost 3 bases, J lost 8 bases, and 16 bases lay in between. The CDR3 is 14 residues long. The CDR3 nucleotides read TGTGCCAGCAGCGCCCCGAGCGCCAGGGGTACGCAGTATTTT. Translated, it gives CASSAPSARGTQYF.

The chain combines TRBV2 with TRBJ2-5, with 10 bases fitting TRBD1. The CDR3 consists of 15 residues. V was pared by 6 bases and J by 0 bases, with 4 bases of the junction left unmatched. Germline V lookup: CDR1 SNHLY, CDR2 FYNNEI. CDR3 residues: CASSMDRGYQETQYF. CDR3 bases: TGTGCCAGCAGCATGGACAGGGGGTACCAAGAGACCCAGTACTTC.

This chain uses TRBV28 with TRBJ1-3; no firm D call. The germline gives CDR1 MDHEN, CDR2 SYDVKM. This CDR3 has 12 amino acids. V was trimmed by 1 base and J by 4 bases, leaving 2 bases between them. CDR3 bases: TGTGCCAGCAGTTTATTCGGAAACACCATATATTTT. Translated, it gives CASSLFGNTIYF.

The chain is built from TRBV6-1 and TRBJ1-3; D remains unclear. The CDR3 totals 16 residues. Looked up from germline, CDR1 is MNHNS and CDR2 is SASEGT. The V gene lost 0 bases and the J gene lost 2 bases, with 11 bases spanning the gap. The CDR3 DNA follows: TGTGCCAGCAGTGAAGCCGTCACGTGGGCTGGAAACACCATATATTTT. Translating gives CASSEAVTWAGNTIYF.

The chain uses TRBV7-3 and TRBJ2-1, with 14 nucleotides matching TRBD2. The V gene end was trimmed by 4 bases and the J gene end by 9 bases; junction bases not matched to a gene: 8. Germline V gives CDR1 SGHTA, CDR2 FQGTGA. The CDR3 length is 16 residues. In DNA form, the CDR3 reads TGTGCCAGCAGCTCCCAGACTAGCGGGAGGGCCCGTGAGCAGTTCTTC. Its translation: CASSSQTSGRAREQFF.

V usage is TRBV11-2 and J usage is TRBJ2-2; 9 bases line up with TRBD2. V dropped 5 bases and J dropped 0; count of bases not matched to a gene: 4. From germline, CDR1 is SGHAT and CDR2 FQNNGV. The CDR3 consists of 16 residues. DNA for the CDR3: TGTGCCAGCAGCCCGCTAGCGGGATCGAACACCGGGGAGCTGTTTTTT. It codes for CASSPLAGSNTGELFF.

V gene TRBV10-1 combines with J gene TRBJ2-5; D may match TRBD1 or TRBD2 (5 bases each). The length of the CDR3 is 16 residues. Germline CDR1 is WNHNN and CDR2 is SYGVQD (reference sequence). Trimming pared 0 bases from V and 5 bases from J, leaving 16 bases between. In DNA form, the CDR3 reads TGCGCCAGCAGTGAGTCGGGGACGCGGGCTTGGGAGACCCAGTACTTC. This sequence encodes CASSESGTRAWETQYF.

V usage is TRBV6-1 and J usage is TRBJ2-5; 13 bases agree with TRBD2. V lost 4 bases, J lost 5 bases, and 19 bases stayed unmatched. Germline loops: CDR1 MNHNS, CDR2 SASEGT. The CDR3 covers 20 residues. This CDR3 reads CASSGIFGGTSGIITETQYF. The CDR3 coding sequence is TGTGCCAGCAGTGGAATATTCGGTGGGACTAGCGGGATTATCACCGAGACCCAGTACTTC.

This sequence joins TRBV7-9 and TRBJ2-5; unclear D gene. Germline CDR1 SEHNR, CDR2 FQNEAQ (reference sequence). The CDR3 covers 11 residues. Trimming left V 5 bases short and J 5 bases short, with 6 bases between. CDR3 loop: CASSLSETQYF. The CDR3 DNA is TGTGCCAGCAGCCTTAGCGAGACCCAGTACTTC.

The chain has TRBV23-1 and TRBJ1-2, with a weak D call TRBD1 (5 bases). TRBV23-1 is recorded as an ORF, its role being uncertain. CDR3 size: 16 residues. V was trimmed by 8 bases and J by 3 bases, leaving 22 bases between them. CDR3 nucleotide sequence: TGCGCCAGCCGTGCCCGGGGGAGGTTATCGGACTATGGCTACACCTTC. This sequence encodes CASRARGRLSDYGYTF.

The gene calls are TRBV7-4 and TRBJ2-5; TRBD2 agrees at 14 bases. After removal of 5 bases from V and 9 bases from J, the junction contained 14 bases not matched to a gene. From germline, CDR1 is SGHVT and CDR2 SQSDAQ. This CDR3 contains 17 residues. In DNA, the CDR3 is TGTGCCAGCAGCCCCGGACTAGCGGGAGGTCCCAAAAATCCCCAGTACTTC. It encodes CASSPGLAGGPKNPQYF.

This clone was recorded once. The chain couples TRBV6-1 to TRBJ2-3; a possible D gene is TRBD1 (5 bases). Looked up from germline, CDR1 is MNHNS and CDR2 is SASEGT. The CDR3 sequence is 16 residues long. With 1 base removed from V and 4 bases from J, the gap between germline ends came to 15 bases. CDR3 amino acids: CASSEDYRGFADTQYF. Written as DNA, the CDR3 is TGTGCCAGCAGTGAAGATTATAGGGGTTTCGCAGATACGCAGTATTTT.

The gene calls are TRBV19 and TRBJ1-3; D may be TRBD1 (5 bases). Germline V gene data show CDR1 as LNHDA and CDR2 as SQIVND (reference sequence). Deletions cut 3 bases from V and 0 bases from J, with 15 bases between. The CDR3 length is 17 residues. The CDR3 protein is CASSMSRPGLSGNTIYF. For the CDR3, the DNA is TGTGCCAGTAGTATGTCCCGGCCGGGACTCTCTGGAAACACCATATATTTT.

The V call is TRBV4-1, the J call TRBJ2-1; TRBD2 matches 13 bases. There are 17 residues in the CDR3. Germline-derived CDR1 and CDR2 are MGHRA and YSYEKL. With V trimmed by 0 bases and J by 8 bases, 7 bases remained unmatched. CDR3 sequence reads: CASSQELAGGPLDEQFF. The CDR3 DNA is TGCGCCAGCAGCCAAGAACTAGCGGGAGGGCCTCTGGATGAGCAGTTCTTC.